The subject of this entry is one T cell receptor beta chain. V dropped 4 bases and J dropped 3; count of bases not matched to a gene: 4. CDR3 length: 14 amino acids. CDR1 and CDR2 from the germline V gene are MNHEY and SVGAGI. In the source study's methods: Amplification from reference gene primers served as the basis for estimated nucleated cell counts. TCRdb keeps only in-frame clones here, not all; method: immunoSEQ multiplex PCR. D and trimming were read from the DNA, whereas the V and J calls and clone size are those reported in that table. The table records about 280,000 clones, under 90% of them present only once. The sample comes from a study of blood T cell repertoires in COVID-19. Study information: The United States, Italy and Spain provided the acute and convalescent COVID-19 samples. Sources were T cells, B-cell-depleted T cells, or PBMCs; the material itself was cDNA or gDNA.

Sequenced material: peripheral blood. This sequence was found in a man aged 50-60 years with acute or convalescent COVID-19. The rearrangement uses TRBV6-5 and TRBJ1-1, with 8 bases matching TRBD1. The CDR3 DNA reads TGTGCCAGCAGTTCCGGACAGGGCGACACTGAAGCTTTCTTT. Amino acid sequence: CASSSGQGDTEAFF.